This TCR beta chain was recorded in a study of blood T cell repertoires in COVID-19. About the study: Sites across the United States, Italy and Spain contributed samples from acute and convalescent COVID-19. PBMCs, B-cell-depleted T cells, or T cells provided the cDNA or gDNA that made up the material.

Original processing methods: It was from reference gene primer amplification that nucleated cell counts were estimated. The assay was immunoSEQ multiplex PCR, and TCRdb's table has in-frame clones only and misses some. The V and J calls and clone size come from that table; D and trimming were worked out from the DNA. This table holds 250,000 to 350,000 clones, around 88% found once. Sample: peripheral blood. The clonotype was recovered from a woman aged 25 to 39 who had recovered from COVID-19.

The CDR3 DNA reads as TGCGCCAGCAGACCGACAGGGGATCCCTACGAGCAGTACTTC. It encodes CASRPTGDPYEQYF. V is TRBV5-1 and J is TRBJ2-7; TRBD1 matches 8 bases. CDR3 length: 14 residues. Germline V lookup: CDR1 SGHRS, CDR2 YFSETQ. Unmatched junction bases numbered 6, after V lost 5 bases and J lost 2 bases. The entire variable domain, with the rest obtained from reference TRBV5-1 and TRBJ2-7, is as follows: KAGVTQTPRYLIKTRGQQVTLSCSPISGHRSVSWYQQTPGQGLQFLFEYFSETQRNKGNFPGRFSGRQFSNSRSEMNVSTLELGDSALYLCASRPTGDPYEQYFGPGTRLTVT.